This TCR beta chain was identified in a study of CD8+ T cells in alopecia areata (dated by TCRdb to the late 2010s). Turning to the overall study: The treated patients, all with moderate-to-severe alopecia areata, were enrolled in an open-label pilot trial of oral tofacitinib given at 5 to 10 mg twice daily. The RNA source kit depended on sample type: the PAXgene miRNA kit for fixed scalp, the miRNeasy kit for PBMCs, and the RNeasy kit for mouse skin. Human TCRbeta sequencing covered scalp tissue and sorted CD4+ and CD8+ peripheral blood T cells from patchy and totalis/universalis alopecia areata patients and healthy controls. TCRbeta CDR3 regions were amplified by immunoSEQ multiplex PCR with 35 Vbeta forward and 13 Jbeta reverse primers. To study T cell clonal expansion in alopecia areata, the researchers applied high-throughput TCRbeta sequencing to both the C3H/HeJ mouse model and human patients. Tofacitinib was administered for 6 to 18 months, and 6 months of follow-up off drug were then conducted to assess delayed response and recurrence. Clonality in the scalp was compared among normal scalp (n=4), patchy alopecia areata scalp (n=8), and alopecia totalis/universalis scalp (n=8). Tofacitinib-treated patients had biopsies at baseline and at 4 and 24 weeks of treatment, with a later scalp biopsy in several patients.

Broader findings and caveats from the paper: Compared with normal scalp, lesional scalp had higher clonality and more expanded CD8+ clones, particularly in alopecia totalis/universalis, a pattern that suggests antigenic drive. Unlike mouse skin, which is dominated by gammadelta T cells, normal human skin has resident alphabeta T cells that are also sequenced, and this complicates analysis of the scalp TCR repertoire. TCR sequences shared between patients were less clear than in mice, possibly partly because of HLA diversity in the patient population.

Remarks on this clone: It has no known antigen specificity. The sample holds no much larger clone one base away, and base qualities are not on file.

Libraries were prepared through the immunoSEQ multiplex PCR assay. RNA was extracted from all samples and reverse transcribed into cDNA as template for TCR sequencing. First-strand cDNA was synthesized with SuperScript III using a 2:1 mix of oligo-dT and random hexamers. A synthetic immune receptor repertoire was used to measure amplification bias, and any remaining bias was corrected computationally. Per the authors' processing: Raw reads were preprocessed for error removal, and CDR3 was defined according to IMGT conventions as running from the conserved cysteine to phenylalanine. To get clonality, Shannon entropy was normalized by log2 of the number of productive unique TCRs and the result was subtracted from 1. Whether each scalp clone was CD4 or CD8 was inferred by checking scalp TCRbeta sequences against the CD4 and CD8 repertoires from sorted blood. TCRdb's version of the immuneACCESS table is confined to in-frame rearrangements and falls short of the full clone set. An unresolved V gene accounts for under half of the shortfall where checked; the remainder is of unknown origin. V and J calls and clone size are copied from that table; D and trimming were computed from the DNA. The sample includes some 150,000 clones, with about 50% observed a single time. The biggest ten clones account for approximately 19% of the sample.

What the time point label conveys for this sample: baseline before oral tofacitinib. From alopecia areata patients, peripheral blood was collected along with lesional scalp punch biopsies. PBMCs were isolated by density centrifugation and stained for CD3, CD4 and CD8, and CD4+ and CD8+ T cells were sorted on a FACSAria. This clonotype originated in a human donor with alopecia areata. The source was CD8+ T cells sorted from blood, collected at week 0.

The sequence in DNA is TGTGCCAGCAGCCCCGGGACAGAGGAGACCCAGTACTTC. This codes for CASSPGTEETQYF. In this chain, TRBV13 is recombined with TRBJ2-5; TRBD1 agrees with 7 junctional bases. From the cysteine up to the phenylalanine, the CDR3 has a length of 13 residues. This entry keeps only the CDR3 DNA: 39 bases, framed from base 1. Ends trimmed: V by 5 bases, J by 5 bases; bases unmatched to a gene: 5. The CDR1 and CDR2 encoded by the germline V gene (reference sequence) are PRHDT and FYEKMQ. This CDR3, with the reference TRBV13 and TRBJ2-5 proteins standing in past its ends, gives the full variable domain AAGVIQSPRHLIKEKRETATLKCYPIPRHDTVYWYQQGPGQDPQFLISFYEKMQSDKGSIPDRFSAQQFSDYHSELNMSSLELGDSALYFCASSPGTEETQYFGPGTRLLVL.